Listed here are 8 T cell receptor beta chains from one sample, sequenced in a study of CD8 T cells in ankylosing spondylitis. From the 5' RACE reads, TCRdb called clonotypes with MiXCR, one entry per CDR3 protein. The top ten clones hold roughly 9.2% of a sample with 250,000 to 400,000 distinct CDR3 sequences, around a tenth of them seen once. Sequencing was carried out using blood, either unsorted or a sorted T cell fraction (not recorded which). These receptors were collected from a female donor with ankylosing spondylitis or in good health (not recorded which).

This rearrangement joins TRBV10-3 to TRBJ2-5; 8 nucleotides line up with TRBD1. With 10 bases clipped from V and 3 bases from J, the junction kept 7 bases outside the gene matches. The germline gives CDR1 ENHRY, CDR2 SYGVKD. The CDR3 runs to 13 residues. DNA for the CDR3: TGTGCCACCGGACAGGGCCCGGAAGAGACCCAGTACTTC. Encoded protein: CATGQGPEETQYF.

This clonotype came up many times. The chain has TRBV28 and TRBJ2-7, with 10 bases aligning to TRBD1. The germline CDR1 and CDR2 sequences are MDHEN and SYDVKM. This CDR3 is 15 amino acids long. The J segment lost 2 bases and the V segment lost 5 bases, leaving 6 bases of the junction unmatched. CDR3: CASSSAGQGTYEQYF. The DNA for the CDR3 is TGTGCCAGCAGTAGCGCGGGACAGGGGACCTACGAGCAGTACTTC.

A few counts support this clonotype. The chain has TRBV7-8 and TRBJ2-7, with a possible D match to TRBD2 (5 bases). The CDR3 sequence is 14 residues long. Per the germline V gene, CDR1 is SGHVS and CDR2 is FQNEAQ. Trimming removed 5 bases from V and 0 bases from J, with 11 bases in between. The DNA for the CDR3 is TGTGCCAGCAGCCCAGTACGGGACTCCTACGAGCAGTACTTC. It encodes CASSPVRDSYEQYF.

This clonotype was recorded at least ten times. The CDR3 is CASSLPGGTTDTQYF. The CDR3 bases are TGCGCCAGCAGCTTGCCGGGAGGTACCACAGATACGCAGTATTTT. The chain has TRBV5-1 and TRBJ2-3; 7 positions agree with TRBD2. Unmatched junction bases numbered 4, after V lost 1 base and J lost 2 bases. The CDR3 is made up of 15 amino acids. The germline V gene has CDR1 SGHRS and CDR2 YFSETQ.

The CDR3 region is CASSLATSGSLNEQFF. In nucleotides, the CDR3 is TGCGCCAGCAGCTTGGCTACTAGCGGGAGTCTTAATGAGCAGTTCTTC. The J gene is TRBJ2-1, the V gene TRBV5-1; TRBD2 aligns across 11 bases. There are 16 residues in the CDR3. Per germline, CDR1 SGHRS and CDR2 YFSETQ. Trimming at V came to 0 bases and at J to 7 bases, leaving 6 bases not matched to a gene.

This clonotype has at least ten counts. The J gene is TRBJ2-1, the V gene TRBV5-1, with D maybe TRBD2 (6 bases). Trimming cost V 0 bases and J 5 bases, with 15 bases left between them. Germline-derived CDR1 and CDR2 are SGHRS and YFSETQ. The CDR3 length is 16 residues. The CDR3 DNA reads as TGCGCCAGCAGCTTGGGTCCCGCTAGCGCCCACAATGAGCAGTTCTTC. Protein: CASSLGPASAHNEQFF.

This clonotype has ten or more counts. The chain links TRBV20-1 to TRBJ1-1; maybe TRBD1 (5 bases). The germline CDR1 and CDR2 sequences are DFQATT and SNEGSKA (reference sequence). CDR3 length equals 11 residues. The V and J ends lost 8 bases and 3 bases respectively, with 10 bases between them. As DNA, the CDR3 is TGCAGTCCAAGAGGGGACACTGAAGCTTTCTTT. This codes for CSPRGDTEAFF.

The chain joins TRBV5-1 to TRBJ2-1, with TRBD2 matching over 10 bases. The CDR3 has 17 amino acids. The germline V gene encodes CDR1 SGHRS and CDR2 YFSETQ. After removal of 0 bases from V and 0 bases from J, the junction contained 3 bases not matched to a gene. The CDR3 DNA is TGCGCCAGCAGCTTGGAGGCTAGCGGGAGCTCCTACAATGAGCAGTTCTTC. It translates to CASSLEASGSSYNEQFF. Full variable domain (missing parts from reference TRBV5-1 and TRBJ2-1): KAGVTQTPRYLIKTRGQQVTLSCSPISGHRSVSWYQQTPGQGLQFLFEYFSETQRNKGNFPGRFSGRQFSNSRSEMNVSTLELGDSALYLCASSLEASGSSYNEQFFGPGTRLTVL.